The 26 T cell receptor beta chains reported below all come from one sample, sequenced in a study of T cells in Graves' hyperthyroidism and ophthalmopathy (dated by TCRdb to between 2019 and 2020). Library creation used multiplex PCR. The data were produced on an Illumina HiSeq 2000. TCR beta CDR3 regions were amplified from RNA transcripts. A first-round RT-PCR of the TCR CDR3 used the HTBI primer set with the Qiagen OneStep RT-PCR kit. TCRdb handled the public reads itself, with Q25 trimming in fastp and clone calling in MiXCR, and kept productive beta chains. Every CDR3 protein is listed once, alongside the most common genes and DNA of its rows. The sample table holds 50,000 to 60,000 distinct CDR3 sequences, of which around 48% were seen once. The biggest ten clones account for approximately 13% of the sample. Sequencing was performed on blood. The receptors come from a woman under 40 with Graves' ophthalmopathy.

This clonotype has at least ten counts. This chain uses TRBV7-9 with TRBJ2-6; D possibly corresponds to TRBD1 (6 bases). The CDR3 has 15 residues. With 2 bases removed from V and 2 bases from J, the gap between germline ends came to 7 bases. Germline loops: CDR1 SEHNR, CDR2 FQNEAQ (reference sequence). CDR3 sequence: CASSLPGAGANVLTF. CDR3 coding DNA: TGTGCCAGCAGCTTACCAGGGGCTGGGGCCAACGTCCTGACTTTC.

The table lists this clonotype with many counts. The chain links TRBV3-1 to TRBJ1-5; 7 nucleotides agree with TRBD1. The CDR3 length is 15 residues. Germline V CDR1 and CDR2: LGHDT, YNNKEL (reference sequence). With 3 bases clipped from V and 2 bases from J, the junction kept 4 bases outside the gene matches. The DNA for the CDR3 is TGTGCCAGCAGCCATACCGGACAGGGCAATCAGCCCCAGCATTTT. This translates into CASSHTGQGNQPQHF. The whole variable domain, filled in from reference TRBV3-1 and TRBJ1-5, reads DTAVSQTPKYLVTQMGNDKSIKCEQNLGHDTMYWYKQDSKKFLKIMFSYNNKELIINETVPNRFSPKSPDKAHLNLHINSLELGDSAVYFCASSHTGQGNQPQHFGDGTRLSIL.

As concerns this clonotype: At one end, the junction sequence differs from germline, possibly due to a read error. The chain uses TRBV5-6 and TRBJ1-4; tentatively, D is TRBD1 (5 bases). The CDR3 runs to 15 residues. CDR1 SGHDT and CDR2 YYEEEE come from the germline V gene. In DNA form, the CDR3 reads TGTGCCAGCAACCGCGCAGGGTATGATAATGAAAGACTGTTTTTT. Translated: CASNRAGYDNERLFF.

The V gene is TRBV7-8, the J gene TRBJ2-1; D uncertain. The CDR3 totals 13 residues. CDR1 and CDR2 from the germline V gene are SGHVS and FQNEAQ. The ends were cut back, 8 bases at V and 9 bases at J, with 17 bases in the middle. The CDR3 reads CASSPPGPGEQFF. As DNA, the CDR3 is TGTGCCAGCTCACCCCCGGGCCCGGGTGAGCAGTTCTTC.

Ten or more counts support this clonotype. The V gene is TRBV9, the J gene TRBJ2-3; 8 bases agree with TRBD2. The CDR3 length is 14 residues. J lost 4 bases, V lost 3 bases, and 4 bases had no gene match. CDR1 and CDR2 (germline): SGDLS, YYNGEE. The chain's CDR3 is CASSAGGAADTQYF. As DNA, the CDR3 is TGTGCCAGCAGCGCCGGGGGGGCGGCAGATACGCAGTATTTT.

The genes are TRBV20-1 and TRBJ2-3, with 7 bases identical to TRBD1. Germline CDR1 DFQATT, CDR2 SNEGSKA (reference sequence). Trimming took 1 base from V and 1 from J; bases not matched to a gene: 5. The CDR3 sequence is 15 residues long. The CDR3 nucleotides are TGCAGTGCTAGAGTTGGAACAGGGGGCACAGATACGCAGTATTTT. It yields the protein CSARVGTGGTDTQYF.

Points on this clonotype: This may arise from a read error, as a much more abundant clone is one base away. The chain is built from TRBV7-9 and TRBJ2-7, with TRBD2 matching over 11 bases. The CDR3 extends over 16 amino acids. The germline V gene encodes CDR1 SEHNR and CDR2 FQNEAQ (reference sequence). The CDR3 DNA sequence: TGTGTCAGCAAAAGAAGGGCTAGCGGGAGGACCTACGAGCAGTACTTC. Its translation is CVSKRRASGRTYEQYF.

As for this clonotype: It is likely a read error, because the conserved phenylalanine at the end of the CDR3 is missing. It is unclear where the CDR3 begins or ends on the DNA, so no DNA is shown, and the CDR3 is as TCRdb lists it. The gene calls are TRBV4-2 and TRBJ1-2. Including both end residues, the CDR3 is 14 amino acids long. CDR1 and CDR2 from the germline V gene are LGHNA and YNFKEQ. The CDR3 loop is CASSQDRQSGGYTL.

The chain links TRBV29-1 to TRBJ2-3; a possible D gene is TRBD2 (6 bases). The CDR3 sequence is 15 residues long. The germline gives CDR1 SQVTM, CDR2 ANQGSEA. Between the trimmed V and J ends, which lost 8 bases and 9 bases, there was a span of 27 bases. The CDR3 reads CSLGGRRDGVPTQYF. DNA for the CDR3: TGCAGCTTGGGGGGAAGGCGGGATGGCGTTCCGACGCAGTATTTT.

Note on this clonotype: The limits of the CDR3 on the DNA are not certain, so only TCRdb's listed CDR3 is given. V usage is TRBV2 and J usage is TRBJ2-5; the table assigns TRBD1, which was not confirmed against the DNA. Inclusive of both ends, the CDR3 amounts to 21 amino acids. The germline CDR1 and CDR2 sequences are SNHLY and FYNNEI. This chain's CDR3 is CASSGQVYMDGYTFGSGTQYF.

Points on this clonotype: The missing conserved phenylalanine or tryptophan at the end of this CDR3 makes a read error likely. V and J are TRBV20-1 and TRBJ2-2, with 9 bases matching TRBD2. The CDR3 is made up of 15 amino acids. The trim removed 0 bases at V and 4 bases at J, leaving 3 bases unmatched. Germline CDR1 and CDR2: DFQATT and SNEGSKA (reference sequence). CDR3 region: CSARDTSGFTGELFC. In DNA, the CDR3 is TGCAGTGCTAGAGACACTAGCGGGTTCACCGGGGAGCTGTTTTGT.

A note on this clonotype: One base away lies a much larger clone, so this may be a sequencing read error. The DNA for the CDR3 is TGTGCCACCAGTTCGGGCGGGGAAAATGAAAAACTGTTTTTT. Encoded protein: CATSSGGENEKLFF. V is TRBV28 and J is TRBJ1-4, with unresolved D. This CDR3 is built from 14 residues. The germline CDR1 and CDR2 sequences are MDHEN and SYDVKM. Full variable domain (rest looked up from reference TRBV28 and TRBJ1-4): DVKVTQSSRYLVKRTGEKVFLECVQDMDHENMFWYRQDPGLGLRLIYFSYDVKMKEKGDIPEGYSVSREKKERFSLILESASTNQTSMYLCATSSGGENEKLFFGSGTQLSVL.

The chain is built from TRBV20-1 and TRBJ1-2, with D hard to call. CDR3 length: 13 residues. The germline V gene encodes CDR1 DFQATT and CDR2 SNEGSKA (reference sequence). V was clipped by 0 bases and J by 4 bases, with 9 bases between them. CDR3 in DNA: TGCAGTGCTAGAGATAGGGTGGGCTATGGCTACACCTTC. Its protein product is CSARDRVGYGYTF.

Many counts were recorded for this clonotype. The rearrangement links TRBV6-1 to TRBJ1-6, with D possibly matching TRBD1 (5 bases). V was clipped by 7 bases and J by 5 bases, with 9 bases between them. The V gene's germline CDR1 is MNHNS and CDR2 SASEGT. The CDR3 extends over 13 amino acids. CDR3 amino acids: CASTRQHNSPLHF. In nucleotides, the CDR3 is TGTGCCAGCACACGACAGCATAATTCACCCCTCCACTTT.

Concerning this clonotype: A read error is possible here, since a much larger clone lies one base away. The chain uses TRBV15 and TRBJ2-5, with 14 nucleotides matching TRBD2. The CDR3 runs 17 residues. Germline V gives CDR1 LNHNV, CDR2 YYDKDF (reference sequence). The CDR3 DNA is TGTGCCGCCAGCAGAGGGGGGACTAGCGGGAGTGTGGAGACCCAGTACTTC. Protein product: CAASRGGTSGSVETQYF. Full variable domain (remainder filled in from reference TRBV15 and TRBJ2-5): DAMVIQNPRYQVTQFGKPVTLSCSQTLNHNVMYWYQQKSSQAPKLLFHYYDKDFNNEADTPDNFQSRRPNTSFCFLDIRSPGLGDTAMYLCAASRGGTSGSVETQYFGPGTRLLVL.

In the case of this clonotype: With a much larger clone just one base away, this may be a read error. The chain recombines TRBV6-2 or TRBV6-3 with TRBJ1-1, with D possibly matching TRBD1 (6 bases). Germline values: CDR1 MNHEY, CDR2 SVGEGT. CDR3 length equals 15 residues. CDR3 nucleotides: TGTGCCAGCAGTCGCGGCGGGGGCCAGAACACTGAAGCTTCCTTT. This codes for CASSRGGGQNTEASF.

This clonotype was observed at least ten times. The chain employs TRBV5-1 and TRBJ2-2, with unresolved D. Germline-derived CDR1 and CDR2 are SGHRS and YFSETQ. Between the trimmed V and J ends, which lost 5 bases and 5 bases, there was a span of 4 bases. The CDR3 length is 11 residues. The CDR3: CASSETGELFF. The CDR3 region has the DNA TGCGCCAGCAGTGAAACCGGGGAGCTGTTTTTT.

The chain combines TRBV29-1 with TRBJ1-3, with unresolved D. Germline V gene lookup returns CDR1 SQVTM and CDR2 ANQGSEA. The ends were cut back, 1 base at V and 2 bases at J, with 6 bases in the middle. The CDR3 is made up of 13 amino acids. CDR3 amino acids: CSVEAGAGNTIYF. CDR3 bases: TGCAGCGTTGAAGCCGGGGCTGGAAACACCATATATTTT.

This clonotype was seen at least ten times. The V gene is TRBV6-1, the J gene TRBJ2-5; D is unresolved. The CDR3 consists of 16 residues. V was pared by 4 bases and J by 2 bases, with 17 bases between. CDR1 and CDR2 from the germline V gene are MNHNS and SASEGT. CDR3 bases: TGTGCCAGCAGTGCGGGCCCATACTCCTGGCAAGAGACCCAGTACTTC. It specifies CASSAGPYSWQETQYF.

This clonotype was observed many times. This chain connects TRBV2 to TRBJ2-7; 11 positions agree with TRBD1. Unmatched junction bases numbered 16, after V lost 4 bases and J lost 2 bases. The CDR3 has 19 amino acids. CDR1 and CDR2 from the germline V gene are SNHLY and FYNNEI. Written as DNA, the CDR3 is TGTGCCAGCAGTGGAGAGAGGACAGGGGGCCGGCGGGCGCCCTACGAGCAGTACTTC. Residues: CASSGERTGGRRAPYEQYF.

This clonotype has a count of ten or more. The V gene is TRBV7-8, the J gene TRBJ1-5; D uncertain. V lost 1 base and J 3 bases, leaving 16 bases between the germline ends. CDR3 size: 17 residues. CDR1 is SGHVS and CDR2 is FQNEAQ in the germline V gene. The DNA of the CDR3 is TGTGCCAGCAGCTTAGTTCTGGGGAGGATTGCCAATCAGCCCCAGCATTTT. Amino acids: CASSLVLGRIANQPQHF.

Turning to this clonotype: This may arise from a read error, as a much more abundant clone is one base away. This chain connects TRBV27 to TRBJ1-1; the D is unclear. V shed 5 bases and J shed 10 bases, with 20 bases lying between them. The CDR3 sequence is 14 residues long. Germline V gives CDR1 MNHEY, CDR2 SMNVEV (reference sequence). The CDR3 DNA is TGTGCCAGCAGTACCCCGGTGCGTGGCAGAGTAGCTTTCTTT. This translates into CASSTPVRGRVAFF.

This clonotype appeared many times. The chain employs TRBV19 and TRBJ2-2; unclear D gene. The germline V gene encodes CDR1 LNHDA and CDR2 SQIVND (reference sequence). This CDR3 region has 14 residues. Trimming took off 4 bases at V and 3 bases at J, with 9 bases between the two ends. The CDR3 loop reads CASSKVRDTGELFF. The DNA of the CDR3 is TGTGCCAGTAGTAAGGTCCGGGACACCGGGGAGCTGTTTTTT.

This clonotype came up many times. This chain connects TRBV2 to TRBJ2-2; D is perhaps TRBD1 or TRBD2 (6 bases each). This CDR3 region has 14 residues. CDR1 is SNHLY, CDR2 FYNNEI, per germline. Trimming removed 4 bases at V and 8 bases at J, with 14 bases between. In nucleotides, the CDR3 is TGTGCCAGCAGTGGAGGGGGGCCCCGGGGGGAGCTGTTTTTT. Its translation is CASSGGGPRGELFF.

As to this clonotype: This CDR3 fails to terminate in the conserved phenylalanine or tryptophan, so it likely reflects a read error. CDR3 sequence reads: CASSGEASTDTQYS. DNA for the CDR3: TGTGCCAGCAGCGGGGAGGCGAGCACAGATACACAGTATTCT. The chain combines TRBV9 with TRBJ2-3; maybe TRBD2 (6 bases). This CDR3 region has 14 residues. The germline V gene has CDR1 SGDLS and CDR2 YYNGEE.

V usage is TRBV7-9 and J usage is TRBJ2-7; 9 positions agree with TRBD1. The CDR3 totals 15 residues. The junction had 6 bases not matched to a gene; V was cut back by 4 bases and J by 2 bases. Germline values: CDR1 SEHNR, CDR2 FQNEAQ (reference sequence). In DNA, the CDR3 is TGTGCCAGCAGCTCCTCGGGACAGGGACCCTACGAGCAGTACTTC. It translates to CASSSSGQGPYEQYF.